The rows below give T cell receptor beta chains drawn from one sample of a study of response to subunit inactivated influenza vaccine. TCRdb passed the RT-PCR reads through MiXCR, listing each CDR3 protein once. The table includes around 480,000 distinct CDR3 sequences, approximately 17% detected once. The sequencing here drew on CD4+ T cells sorted from PBMCs, taken about 23 months after vaccination. Receptors originate from a man in his fifties or sixties who received an inactivated influenza vaccine. Both conserved end residues are part of each CDR3. Fields, in order: V gene, CDR3 protein.

v_call: TRBV10-3; cdr3_aa: CAISTTGVETQYF
v_call: TRBV20-1; cdr3_aa: CSARDLVAGVYEQYF
v_call: TRBV10-3; cdr3_aa: CAISPTGLGETQYF
v_call: TRBV5-1; cdr3_aa: CASSGTAPENTGELFF
v_call: TRBV20-1; cdr3_aa: CSAREPLSGRSADTQYF
v_call: TRBV5-1; cdr3_aa: CASSTGTDSNQPQHF
v_call: TRBV10-3; cdr3_aa: CATAASTDTQYF
v_call: TRBV7-2; cdr3_aa: CASSSTTSGRFPDTQYF
v_call: TRBV7-2; cdr3_aa: CASSLALVAGGDTQYF
v_call: TRBV4-2; cdr3_aa: CASSQDGASGGLDTQYF
v_call: TRBV6-2/TRBV6-3; cdr3_aa: CASSRDTYYGYTF
v_call: TRBV4-2; cdr3_aa: CASSQASNQPQHF
v_call: TRBV10-3; cdr3_aa: CAIKPGLSNTGELFF
v_call: TRBV7-2; cdr3_aa: CASSPQGNTEAFF
v_call: TRBV28; cdr3_aa: CASSSFNYEQYF
v_call: TRBV5-1; cdr3_aa: CASSLVASQETQYF
v_call: TRBV5-1; cdr3_aa: CASSFGTDSYEQYF